Shown below are 10 T cell receptor beta chains from a single sample sequenced in a study of T-cell reconstitution after alpha-beta-depleted transplantation in children. Unique molecular identifiers featured in how the TCRbeta library was prepared. TCRdb re-analysed the PCR reads in MiXCR, keeping a single row per CDR3 protein. The sample yields around 440,000 distinct CDR3 sequences, roughly 10% seen once. Sequenced here: PBMCs, sampled before TCRalphabeta/CD19-depleted stem cell transplant. The receptor source for this set is a child younger than 10 with inherited bone marrow failure, due to receive a stem cell transplant.

Of note for this clonotype: Since a much larger clone is just one base distant, this may be a read error. This rearrangement joins TRBV20-1 to TRBJ2-1; D is unresolved. The germline V gene has CDR1 DFQATT and CDR2 SNEGSKA (reference sequence). The CDR3 spans 17 residues. The CDR3 reads CCARDPIDSPERNEQFF. DNA of the CDR3: TGCTGTGCTAGAGATCCGATAGACTCCCCTGAAAGGAATGAGCAGTTCTTC.

The chain links TRBV20-1 to TRBJ2-1, with 9 bases lining up with TRBD2. Per germline, CDR1 DFQATT and CDR2 SNEGSKA (reference sequence). This CDR3 has 14 amino acids. The V segment lost 7 bases and the J segment 4 bases; nucleotides outside the gene matches: 8. The CDR3 sequence is CSVRGLAGYNEQFF. The CDR3 DNA reads TGCAGTGTCCGAGGGCTAGCGGGGTACAATGAGCAGTTCTTC.

This clonotype has a handful of counts. This sequence joins TRBV5-1 and TRBJ2-3; TRBD2 agrees at 8 bases. Looked up from germline, CDR1 is SGHRS and CDR2 is YFSETQ. CDR3 length: 15 residues. V shed 3 bases and J 5 bases; nucleotides not matched to a gene: 8. As DNA, the CDR3 is TGCGCCAGCAGCTCCTCAGCGGGAGTGGGAGATACGCAGTATTTT. Its protein is CASSSSAGVGDTQYF.

At least ten counts were recorded for this clonotype. The V and J genes are TRBV10-2 and TRBJ2-1, with TRBD1 matching 7 bases. This CDR3 has 13 amino acids. Germline V gene lookup returns CDR1 WSHSY and CDR2 SAAADI. The V gene end was trimmed by 11 bases and the J gene end by 6 bases; junction bases not matched to a gene: 10. The CDR3 bases are TGCGCCGCACGACAGGGTCGGGGCAATGAGCAGTTCTTC. It encodes CAARQGRGNEQFF.

The table lists this clonotype with many counts. V gene TRBV7-9 combines with J gene TRBJ2-2; D not resolved. Germline V lookup: CDR1 SEHNR, CDR2 FQNEAQ (reference sequence). This CDR3 spans 17 amino acids. Trimming left V 1 base short and J 0 bases short, with 12 bases between. DNA for the CDR3: TGTGCCAGCAGCTTAGTTAGTGCCGGCGCGAACACCGGGGAGCTGTTTTTT. It yields the protein CASSLVSAGANTGELFF.

This clonotype was recorded at least ten times. The J gene is TRBJ2-6, the V gene TRBV4-1, with TRBD1 as a possible D gene (5 bases). Trimming removed 4 bases at V and 4 bases at J, with 11 bases between. This CDR3 contains 15 residues. The germline gives CDR1 MGHRA, CDR2 YSYEKL. CDR3 DNA: TGCGCCAGCAGCCCGGAAGGGGTGGGGGCCAACGTCCTGACTTTC. This gives the protein CASSPEGVGANVLTF.

The sample holds many counts of this clonotype. The V call is TRBV3-1, the J call TRBJ2-7; D unresolved. The V end was cut by 0 bases, the J end by 2 bases, with 17 bases between. This CDR3 comprises 17 residues. Germline V lookup: CDR1 LGHDT, CDR2 YNNKEL (reference sequence). Here the CDR3 DNA reads TGTGCCAGCAGCCAAGATGGTGTGCGGCAGGCCACCTACGAGCAGTACTTC. This sequence encodes CASSQDGVRQATYEQYF.

This clonotype was observed a handful of times. V usage is TRBV7-2 and J usage is TRBJ1-3; D uncertain. The CDR3 length is 17 residues. CDR1 and CDR2 (germline): SGHTA, FQGNSA. Deletions cut 1 base from V and 0 bases from J, with 13 bases between. The CDR3: CASSLVRSPYSGNTIYF. CDR3 in DNA: TGTGCCAGCAGCTTAGTGCGGAGCCCTTACTCTGGAAACACCATATATTTT.

The chain links TRBV20-1 to TRBJ1-1, with TRBD1 matching 7 bases. V trimming: 4 bases; J trimming: 1 base; junction bases outside the gene matches: 6. Per germline, CDR1 DFQATT and CDR2 SNEGSKA (reference sequence). The CDR3 has 14 amino acids. The CDR3 DNA reads TGCAGTGCTATTGGACAGGCTTCGAACACTGAAGCTTTCTTT. It specifies CSAIGQASNTEAFF.

This clonotype was seen many times. The gene calls are TRBV14 and TRBJ2-3; D gene ambiguous. V was pared by 1 base and J by 7 bases, with 9 bases between. This CDR3 contains 13 residues. Germline CDR1 and CDR2: SGHDN and FVKESK. This CDR3 is CASSQVDVHTQYF. The CDR3 DNA reads TGTGCCAGCAGCCAAGTCGACGTTCATACGCAGTATTTT.